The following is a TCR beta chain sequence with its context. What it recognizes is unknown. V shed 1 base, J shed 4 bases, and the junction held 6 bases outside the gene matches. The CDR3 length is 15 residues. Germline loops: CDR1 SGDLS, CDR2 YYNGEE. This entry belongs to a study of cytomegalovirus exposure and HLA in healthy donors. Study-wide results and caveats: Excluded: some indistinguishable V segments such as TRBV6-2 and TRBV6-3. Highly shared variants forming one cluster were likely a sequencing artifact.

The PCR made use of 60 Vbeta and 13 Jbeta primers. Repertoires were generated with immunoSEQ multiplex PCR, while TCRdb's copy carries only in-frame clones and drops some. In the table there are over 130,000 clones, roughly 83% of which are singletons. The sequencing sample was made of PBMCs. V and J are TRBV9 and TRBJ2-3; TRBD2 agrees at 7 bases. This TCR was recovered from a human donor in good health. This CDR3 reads CASSVCGRAADTQYF. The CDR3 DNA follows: TGTGCCAGCAGCGTATGTGGGAGGGCCGCAGATACGCAGTATTTT.